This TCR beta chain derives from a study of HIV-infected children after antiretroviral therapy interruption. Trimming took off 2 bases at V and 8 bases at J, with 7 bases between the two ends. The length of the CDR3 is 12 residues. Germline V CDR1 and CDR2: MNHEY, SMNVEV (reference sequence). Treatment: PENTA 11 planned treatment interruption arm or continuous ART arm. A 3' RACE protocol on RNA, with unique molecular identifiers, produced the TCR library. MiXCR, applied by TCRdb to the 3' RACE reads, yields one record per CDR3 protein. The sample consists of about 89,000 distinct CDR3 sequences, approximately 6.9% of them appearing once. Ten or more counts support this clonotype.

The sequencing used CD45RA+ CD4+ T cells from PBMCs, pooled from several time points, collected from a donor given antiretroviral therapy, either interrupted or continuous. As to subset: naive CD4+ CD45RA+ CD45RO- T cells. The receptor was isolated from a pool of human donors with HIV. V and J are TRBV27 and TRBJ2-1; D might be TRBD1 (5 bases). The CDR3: CASSLIGDEQFF. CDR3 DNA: TGTGCCAGCAGTTTAATAGGGGATGAGCAGTTCTTC.